This T cell receptor (beta chain) was recorded in a study of T cell repertoires in cytomegalovirus infection. About this clonotype: Antigen unknown.

MiXCR, applied by TCRdb to the reads, yields one record per CDR3 protein. The data hold around 540,000 distinct CDR3 sequences, with about 33% observed a single time. This CDR3 is built from 14 residues. Per the germline V gene, CDR1 is SGHAT and CDR2 is FQNNGV. The ends were cut back, 2 bases at V and 5 bases at J, with 9 bases in the middle. The TCR sequence derives from a human donor in good health (CMV status not recorded). Some clones in this sample may be carry-over from other donors' samples. This chain joins TRBV11-2 and TRBJ2-2; tentatively, D is TRBD2 (6 bases). Source: cultured PBMCs, taken from culture after CMV antigen stimulation. The CDR3 region has the DNA TGTGCCAGCAGCTTACAGGAGGGAACCGGGGAGCTGTTTTTT. Encoded protein: CASSLQEGTGELFF. The full variable domain, its missing parts supplied by reference TRBV11-2 and TRBJ2-2, is EAGVAQSPRYKIIEKRQSVAFWCNPISGHATLYWYQQILGQGPKLLIQFQNNGVVDDSQLPKDRFSAERLKGVDSTLKIQPAKLEDSAVYLCASSLQEGTGELFFGEGSRLTVL.